The 23 T cell receptor beta chains below were found in one sample sequenced in a study of T cell clonotyping in hematopoietic cell transplantation. TCRdb's table, derived via immunoSEQ multiplex PCR, lists solely in-frame clones and lacks some. Here the sample spans thousands of clones, 70% to 90% being singletons. The specimen comprised peripheral blood mononuclear cells, sampled at the time of graft-versus-host disease after allogeneic stem cell transplant. These receptors all come from a male patient between 60 and 69 years old who had an allogeneic stem cell transplant from a related donor, so the T cells may come from the graft donor. Some clones in this sample may be carry-over from other donors' samples.

J is TRBJ1-4 and V is TRBV6-5; no reliable D call. V was shortened by 4 bases and J by 7 bases, with 10 bases between the two germline ends. The CDR3 loop spans 13 amino acids. CDR1 and CDR2 (germline): MNHEY, SVGAGI. The CDR3 here is CASSWRDGEKLFF. The CDR3, as DNA: TGTGCCAGCAGTTGGAGGGATGGTGAAAAACTGTTTTTT.

This chain links TRBV5-1 with TRBJ2-2; perhaps TRBD1 as D (5 bases). The V gene's germline CDR1 is SGHRS and CDR2 YFSETQ. This CDR3 is built from 15 residues. Trimming took off 0 bases at V and 3 bases at J, with 9 bases between the two ends. The CDR3 DNA follows: TGCGCCAGCAGCTTGGTGGGGCTCGACACCGGGGAGCTGTTTTTT. Residues: CASSLVGLDTGELFF. The complete variable domain, with remaining parts taken from reference TRBV5-1 and TRBJ2-2, reads KAGVTQTPRYLIKTRGQQVTLSCSPISGHRSVSWYQQTPGQGLQFLFEYFSETQRNKGNFPGRFSGRQFSNSRSEMNVSTLELGDSALYLCASSLVGLDTGELFFGEGSRLTVL.

This clone has only one observation. CDR3 nucleotide sequence: TGTGCCAGCAGCTTAGGCGGGTGGACTAGCGGTGATGAGCAGTTCTTC. It yields the protein CASSLGGWTSGDEQFF. The genes are TRBV7-2 and TRBJ2-1; 10 nucleotides agree with TRBD2. CDR1 SGHTA and CDR2 FQGNSA come from the germline V gene. The ends lost 1 base at V and 8 bases at J; junction bases unmatched: 8. The CDR3 length is 16 residues.

V is TRBV19 and J is TRBJ1-2, with D perhaps matching TRBD1 (6 bases). Germline V gene data show CDR1 as LNHDA and CDR2 as SQIVND (reference sequence). The V gene lost 3 bases and the J gene lost 8 bases, with 13 bases spanning the gap. The CDR3 totals 13 residues. Here the CDR3 DNA reads TGTGCCAGTAGTATGAAAAGGAGGGGGGGCTACACCTTC. Translating it yields CASSMKRRGGYTF.

This clone was detected once. The gene calls are TRBV7-9 and TRBJ1-5; unclear D gene. Germline assignment: CDR1 SEHNR and CDR2 FQNEAQ (reference sequence). V was shortened by 1 base and J by 2 bases, with 12 bases between the two germline ends. The CDR3 length is 16 residues. The CDR3 here is CASSLVRGGGNQPQHF. CDR3 bases: TGTGCCAGCAGCTTAGTTCGGGGAGGTGGCAATCAGCCCCAGCATTTT.

This rearrangement joins TRBV5-4 to TRBJ2-5; 11 positions agree with TRBD2. Germline CDR1 is SGHNT and CDR2 is YYREEE (reference sequence). J lost 5 bases, V lost 5 bases, and 14 bases had no gene match. There are 17 residues in the CDR3. The CDR3 loop is CASRRASGGNAQETQYF. The CDR3 nucleotides are TGTGCCAGCAGGCGCGCTAGCGGGGGGAACGCCCAGGAGACCCAGTACTTC.

The genes are TRBV28 and TRBJ1-3; a possible D gene is TRBD1 (6 bases). Trimming removed 7 bases from V and 0 bases from J, with 19 bases in between. From germline, CDR1 is MDHEN and CDR2 SYDVKM. The CDR3 length is 17 residues. For the CDR3, the DNA is TGTGCCAGCAAAACCGCAGGGGAGGTCTACTCTGGAAACACCATATATTTT. It is translated as CASKTAGEVYSGNTIYF.

This chain links TRBV10-1 with TRBJ1-6; TRBD1 matches 7 bases. CDR1 and CDR2 from the germline V gene are WNHNN and SYGVQD (reference sequence). The CDR3 is made up of 18 amino acids. The J segment lost 2 bases and the V segment lost 6 bases, leaving 13 bases of the junction unmatched. Here the CDR3 reads CASRPPTGQGTYNSPLHF. DNA of the CDR3: TGCGCCAGCAGGCCCCCGACAGGGCAAGGGACCTATAATTCACCCCTCCACTTT.

V is TRBV11-3 and J is TRBJ1-2; D is ambiguous. Trimming took 0 bases from V and 1 from J, leaving 6 bases between them. In germline, CDR1 is SGHNT, CDR2 YENEEA. The CDR3 extends over 14 amino acids. The CDR3, as DNA: TGTGCCAGCAGCTTAGATAGCCTTAACTATGGCTACACCTTC. Residues: CASSLDSLNYGYTF.

The chain couples TRBV9 to TRBJ1-5, with a tentative D call TRBD1 (6 bases). CDR1 is SGDLS, CDR2 YYNGEE, per germline. V dropped 0 bases and J dropped 6 bases, with 10 bases sitting between them. This CDR3 is 14 amino acids long. The CDR3: CASSVAGAGQPQHF. DNA of the CDR3: TGTGCCAGCAGCGTAGCAGGGGCTGGTCAGCCCCAGCATTTT.

This sequence joins TRBV29-1 and TRBJ2-7; the D gene is possibly TRBD1 (6 bases). Trimming removed 6 bases from V and 7 bases from J, with 16 bases in between. The CDR3 is 12 residues long. Germline CDR1 and CDR2: SQVTM and ANQGSEA. CDR3 sequence (DNA): TGCAGCGTGGCACAGGGAATTGGAGAGCAGTACTTC. Encoded protein: CSVAQGIGEQYF.

This chain uses TRBV2 with TRBJ1-5, with D uncertain. Germline lookup yields CDR1 SNHLY and CDR2 FYNNEI. The length of the CDR3 is 16 residues. V was cut by 1 base and J by 0 bases, with 10 bases left in between. The CDR3 bases are TGTGCCAGCAGTGAAGGGGCCACCCATAGCAATCAGCCCCAGCATTTT. The encoded protein is CASSEGATHSNQPQHF.

The V gene is TRBV19, the J gene TRBJ2-5, with a weak D call TRBD1 (7 bases). Trimming cost V 6 bases and J 7 bases, with 21 bases left between them. This CDR3 has 15 amino acids. Germline V CDR1 and CDR2: LNHDA, SQIVND (reference sequence). In DNA, the CDR3 is TGTGCCAGTAGCAATGGACAGGCTTTGGGAGGGACCCAGTACTTC. Translated, it gives CASSNGQALGGTQYF.

This chain links TRBV6-1 with TRBJ2-5, with a weak D call TRBD1 (6 bases). There are 13 residues in the CDR3. The germline V gene encodes CDR1 MNHNS and CDR2 SASEGT. V was pared by 4 bases and J by 5 bases, with 11 bases between. CDR3 in DNA: TGTGCCAGCAGTGTCATGAGGGGGGAGACCCAGTACTTC. Its protein product is CASSVMRGETQYF.

In nucleotides, the CDR3 is TGTGCCAGCAGCTTAGGAGGACGGGGGAGCGGCAATCCTTTCTTT. Translation: CASSLGGRGSGNPFF. The chain employs TRBV11-1 and TRBJ1-1; weak D call: TRBD1 (5 bases). Germline CDR1 is SGHAT and CDR2 is FQDESV (reference sequence). Trimming stripped 1 base from V and 12 bases from J, with 21 bases between. There are 15 residues in the CDR3. The full variable domain, with the rest looked up from reference TRBV11-1 and TRBJ1-1, is EAEVAQSPRYKITEKSQAVAFWCDPISGHATLYWYRQILGQGPELLVQFQDESVVDDSQLPKDRFSAERLKGVDSTLKIQPAELGDSAMYLCASSLGGRGSGNPFFGQGTRLTVV.

The chain employs TRBV7-9 and TRBJ1-2; the D is unclear. V lost 1 base and J 4 bases, leaving 7 bases between the germline ends. This CDR3 is built from 13 residues. Germline CDR1 reads SEHNR; CDR2 reads FQNEAQ (reference sequence). The CDR3 sequence: CASSLGQVYGYTF. In DNA, the CDR3 is TGTGCCAGCAGCTTAGGGCAGGTCTATGGCTACACCTTC.

The V call is TRBV7-9, the J call TRBJ1-6; D ambiguous. Germline V lookup: CDR1 SEHNR, CDR2 FQNEAQ (reference sequence). Trimming took 1 base from V and 7 from J, leaving 11 bases between them. The CDR3 runs 15 residues. CDR3 residues: CASSLGETENSPLHF. As DNA, the CDR3 is TGTGCCAGCAGCTTAGGTGAGACTGAGAATTCACCCCTCCACTTT.

The V and J genes are TRBV28 and TRBJ1-2; tentatively, D is TRBD1 (6 bases). The CDR3 covers 16 residues. The ends were cut back, 4 bases at V and 4 bases at J, with 19 bases in the middle. The germline CDR1 and CDR2 sequences are MDHEN and SYDVKM. The CDR3 protein is CASSSPPRTVTYGYTF. The CDR3 coding sequence is TGTGCCAGCAGTTCTCCGCCCCGGACAGTGACCTATGGCTACACCTTC.

This rearrangement joins TRBV6-5 to TRBJ1-1; 9 nucleotides align to TRBD1. The trim removed 6 bases at V and 5 bases at J, leaving 10 bases unmatched. The germline V gene has CDR1 MNHEY and CDR2 SVGAGI. The CDR3 consists of 15 residues. This chain's CDR3 is CASRITTGGGTEAFF. The CDR3 DNA sequence: TGTGCCAGCAGAATAACGACAGGGGGAGGAACTGAAGCTTTCTTT.

This sequence joins TRBV5-1 and TRBJ2-5; TRBD2 matches 13 bases. Germline V lookup: CDR1 SGHRS, CDR2 YFSETQ. The CDR3 is 16 amino acids. The V segment lost 4 bases and the J segment 5 bases; nucleotides outside the gene matches: 8. Here the CDR3 DNA reads TGCGCCAGCAGCACCGGACTAGCGGGGGAATTGGAGACCCAGTACTTC. Amino acid sequence: CASSTGLAGELETQYF.

This CDR3 reads CASSYHAGAPNEQFF. The CDR3 DNA sequence: TGTGCCAGCAGCTACCACGCAGGGGCGCCGAATGAGCAGTTCTTC. The chain combines TRBV5-6 with TRBJ2-1; weak D call: TRBD1 (6 bases). The CDR3 totals 15 residues. Germline V gene lookup returns CDR1 SGHDT and CDR2 YYEEEE. V lost 3 bases to trimming and J lost 7 bases, with 17 bases between them.

Details on this clone: One end of the junction does not line up with germline, which may come from a read error. DNA of the CDR3: TGTGCCAGCAGGTTAGGGGCCATGGAAAAACTGTTTTTT. It is translated as CASRLGAMEKLFF. The V call is TRBV7-8, the J call TRBJ1-4; maybe TRBD1 (5 bases). In germline, CDR1 is SGHVS, CDR2 FQNEAQ. The CDR3 runs to 13 residues.

The V call is TRBV5-1, the J call TRBJ1-6, with unresolved D. The V gene's germline CDR1 is SGHRS and CDR2 YFSETQ. The V end was cut by 0 bases, the J end by 7 bases, with 11 bases between. The CDR3 is made up of 15 amino acids. CDR3 coding DNA: TGCGCCAGCAGCTTGGATGGACGGCCCAATTCACCCCTCCACTTT. It translates to CASSLDGRPNSPLHF.